Each of the 5 T cell receptor beta chains below was sequenced from the same sample in a study of cytomegalovirus exposure and HLA in healthy donors. The PCR used 60 Vbeta and 13 Jbeta primers. TCRdb's table, derived via immunoSEQ multiplex PCR, lists solely in-frame clones and lacks some. The table has about 140,000 clones, about three quarters seen once. The sample taken for sequencing was PBMCs. Receptors were obtained from a man between 40 and 49 years old in good health and CMV-seronegative.

The rearrangement links TRBV15 to TRBJ2-7; D gene uncertain. There are 12 residues in the CDR3. Germline V gene data show CDR1 as LNHNV and CDR2 as YYDKDF (reference sequence). The V end was cut by 4 bases, the J end by 6 bases, with 10 bases between. In nucleotides, the CDR3 is TGTGCCACCAGCAAAGACCCGTCCGAGCAGTACTTC. This sequence encodes CATSKDPSEQYF.

In this sample, this clone turned up once. The DNA is left out, because the CDR3 cannot be placed on it with certainty; the CDR3 is given as TCRdb lists it. This rearrangement joins TRBV21-1 to TRBJ2-1; the tabulated D call, TRBD1, remains unverified against the DNA. TRBV21-1 is a pseudogene locus. The CDR3 totals 14 residues, both ends included. The CDR3 is CAILGWGHGNEQFF.

The chain has TRBV12-5 and TRBJ1-1, with D possibly TRBD1 on 5 matching bases. The CDR3 is 16 residues long. V shed 0 bases and J shed 0 bases, with 11 bases lying between them. Germline V CDR1 and CDR2: LGHNT, FRNRAP. CDR3 in DNA: TGTGCTAGTGGTTTGGTAGTGGGGCGCATGAACACTGAAGCTTTCTTT. The encoded protein is CASGLVVGRMNTEAFF.

The chain recombines TRBV6-6 with TRBJ1-5; D gene ambiguous. V was clipped by 6 bases and J by 6 bases, with 12 bases between them. The CDR3 runs to 13 residues. Germline V CDR1 and CDR2: MNHNY, SVGAGI (reference sequence). The CDR3 nucleotides read TGTGCCAGCAGAGTGACTTCGGCTCAGCCCCAGCATTTT. The encoded protein is CASRVTSAQPQHF.

J is TRBJ2-7 and V is TRBV7-2; no clear D gene. The germline gives CDR1 SGHTA, CDR2 FQGNSA. This CDR3 has 13 residues. V dropped 4 bases and J dropped 7 bases, with 14 bases sitting between them. The CDR3 coding sequence is TGTGCCAGCAGCTCCCTGTCGAGCACTGAGCAGTACTTC. Protein product: CASSSLSSTEQYF.